This T cell receptor beta chain was found in a study of blood T cell repertoires in COVID-19. Study details: The analysed material was cDNA or gDNA that came from T cells, B-cell-depleted T cells, or PBMCs.

The CDR3 loop spans 17 amino acids. The germline gives CDR1 SQVTM, CDR2 ANQGSEA. The ends lost 3 bases at V and 5 bases at J; junction bases unmatched: 16. TCRdb's copy holds only in-frame clones and misses some; the assay was immunoSEQ multiplex PCR. Of approximately 120,000 clones listed, about four fifths are singletons. The sequenced sample consisted of peripheral blood. This receptor was identified in a man aged 40-49 years with active or convalescent COVID-19. V usage is TRBV29-1 and J usage is TRBJ2-5, with 9 bases identical to TRBD1. CDR3 nucleotide sequence: TGCAGCGTTGAGCTCCTCTTAGGGACAGGGCTTTCGGAGACCCAGTACTTC. Protein sequence: CSVELLLGTGLSETQYF. Looking up the rest from reference TRBV29-1 and TRBJ2-5 gives the full variable domain: SAVISQKPSRDICQRGTSLTIQCQVDSQVTMMFWYRQQPGQSLTLIATANQGSEATYESGFVIDKFPISRPNLTFSTLTVSNMSPEDSSIYLCSVELLLGTGLSETQYFGPGTRLLVL.